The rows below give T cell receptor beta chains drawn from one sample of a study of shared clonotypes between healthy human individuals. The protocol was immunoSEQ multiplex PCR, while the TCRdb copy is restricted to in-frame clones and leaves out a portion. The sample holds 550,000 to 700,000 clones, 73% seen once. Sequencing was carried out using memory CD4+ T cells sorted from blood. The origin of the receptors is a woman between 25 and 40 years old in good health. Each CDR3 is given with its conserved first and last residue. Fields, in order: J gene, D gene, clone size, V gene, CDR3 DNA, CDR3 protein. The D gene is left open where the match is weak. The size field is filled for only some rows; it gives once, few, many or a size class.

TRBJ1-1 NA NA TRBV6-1 TGTGCCAGCAGTGAAATATTCAGCTTAGTCCCTGAAGCTTTCTTT CASSEIFSLVPEAFF
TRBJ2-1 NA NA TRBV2 TGTGCCAGCAGTGAATTCTATCTGTTAAACAATGAGCAGTTCTTC CASSEFYLLNNEQFF
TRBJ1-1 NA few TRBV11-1 TGTGCCAGCAGCTTAGTTGCGAGGACGAACACTGAAGCTTTCTTT CASSLVARTNTEAFF
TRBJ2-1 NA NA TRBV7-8 TGTGCCAGCAGCTTAGCAACCTCGACCAATGAGCAGTTCTTC CASSLATSTNEQFF
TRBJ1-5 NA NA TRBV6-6 TGTGCCAGCAGTCGGACGGAGTATAGCAATCAGCCCCAGCATTTT CASSRTEYSNQPQHF
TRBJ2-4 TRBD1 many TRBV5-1 TGCGCCAGCAGCTTGGGACAGGGAACGGCCAAAAACATTCAGTACTTC CASSLGQGTAKNIQYF
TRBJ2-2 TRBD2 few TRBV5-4 TGTGCCAGCAGCTTGGATTCGGGGGGGTACACCGGGGAGCTGTTTTTT CASSLDSGGYTGELFF
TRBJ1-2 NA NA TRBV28 TGTGCCAGCAGTTTTCAGATGAACTATGGCTACACCTTC CASSFQMNYGYTF
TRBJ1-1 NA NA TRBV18 TGTGCCAGCTCACAGGGACATGGGGGTACTGAAGCTTTCTTT CASSQGHGGTEAFF
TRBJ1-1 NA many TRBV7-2 TGTGCCAGCAGCTCCTACCTTGGAGAAGCTTTCTTT CASSSYLGEAFF
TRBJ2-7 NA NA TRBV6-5 TGTGCCAGCAGTTATAGTCCCCCCCATCGCCCCTACGAGCAGTACTTC CASSYSPPHRPYEQYF
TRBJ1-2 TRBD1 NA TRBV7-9 TGTGCCAGCAGCTTCGGACAGGGGAGGGCGCGTACCTTC CASSFGQGRARTF
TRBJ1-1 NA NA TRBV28 TGTGCCAGCAGTTCCCTTTTTGGGGGCACTGAAGCTTTCTTT CASSSLFGGTEAFF
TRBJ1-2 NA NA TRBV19 TGTGCCAGTAGCACTGGGGTAGAGAACTATGGCTACACCTTC CASSTGVENYGYTF
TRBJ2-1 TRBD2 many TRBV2 TGTGCCACCAGACTAGCGGAGGGGGAAGATGAGCAGTTCTTC CATRLAEGEDEQFF
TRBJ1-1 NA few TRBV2 TGTGCCAGCAGTGTTGACGGGTATACTGAAGCTTTCTTT CASSVDGYTEAFF